This T cell receptor (beta chain) comes out of a study of T cells in Graves' hyperthyroidism and ophthalmopathy. Germline V lookup: CDR1 SGDLS, CDR2 YYNGEE. Deletions cut 5 bases from V and 7 bases from J, with 15 bases between. This CDR3 region has 14 residues. RNA transcripts yielded amplified TCR beta CDR3 regions. The TCR CDR3 first-round RT-PCR relied on the HTBI primer set. TCRdb reprocessed the multiplex PCR reads with MiXCR, giving one entry per CDR3 protein. The sample includes roughly 600,000 distinct CDR3 sequences, roughly 15% of them seen just once. V gene TRBV9 combines with J gene TRBJ1-4; weak D call: TRBD1 (6 bases). Source material: blood. The origin of this receptor is a woman aged 50 to 60 with Graves' ophthalmopathy. The CDR3 loop reads CASSDRSSTEKLFF. The CDR3 bases are TGTGCCAGCAGTGACAGGTCGAGTACTGAAAAACTGTTTTTT.